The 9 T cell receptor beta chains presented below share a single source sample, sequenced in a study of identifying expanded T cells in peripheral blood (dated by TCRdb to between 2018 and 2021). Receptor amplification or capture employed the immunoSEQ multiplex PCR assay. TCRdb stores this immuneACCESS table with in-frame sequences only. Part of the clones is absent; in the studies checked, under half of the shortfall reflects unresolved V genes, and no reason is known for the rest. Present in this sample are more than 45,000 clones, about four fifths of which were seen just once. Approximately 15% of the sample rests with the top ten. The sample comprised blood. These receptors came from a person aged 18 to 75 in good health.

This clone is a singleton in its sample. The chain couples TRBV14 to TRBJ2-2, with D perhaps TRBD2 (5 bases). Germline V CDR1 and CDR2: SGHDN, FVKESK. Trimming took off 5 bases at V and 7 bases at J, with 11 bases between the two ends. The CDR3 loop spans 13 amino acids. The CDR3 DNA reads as TGTGCCAGCAGCAAGAGGGTTTTCGGGGAGCTGTTTTTT. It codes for CASSKRVFGELFF.

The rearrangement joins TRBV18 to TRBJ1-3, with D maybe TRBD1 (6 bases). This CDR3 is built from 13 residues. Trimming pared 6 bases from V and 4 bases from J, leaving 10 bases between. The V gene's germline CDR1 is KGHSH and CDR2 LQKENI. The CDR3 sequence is CASSAGAGNTIYF. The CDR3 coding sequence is TGTGCCAGCTCGGCAGGGGCCGGAAACACCATATATTTT.

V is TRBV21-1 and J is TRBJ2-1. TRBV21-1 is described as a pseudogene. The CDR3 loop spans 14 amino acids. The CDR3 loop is CASSKIGPDNEQFF. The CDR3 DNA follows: TGTGCCAGCAGCAAAATTGGCCCGGACAATGAGCAGTTCTTC.

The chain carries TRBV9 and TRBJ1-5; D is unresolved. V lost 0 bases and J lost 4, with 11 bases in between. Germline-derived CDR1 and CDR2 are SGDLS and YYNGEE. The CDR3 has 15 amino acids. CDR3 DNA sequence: TGTGCCAGCAGCGTAGGGCAGGCTAATAATCAGCCCCAGCATTTT. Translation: CASSVGQANNQPQHF.

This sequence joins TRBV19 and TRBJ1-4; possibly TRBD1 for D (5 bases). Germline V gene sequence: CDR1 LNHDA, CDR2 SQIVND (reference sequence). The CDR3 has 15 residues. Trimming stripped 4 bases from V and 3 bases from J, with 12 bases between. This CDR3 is CASSRTGTANEKLFF. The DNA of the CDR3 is TGTGCCAGTAGTAGGACCGGGACGGCTAATGAAAAACTGTTTTTT.

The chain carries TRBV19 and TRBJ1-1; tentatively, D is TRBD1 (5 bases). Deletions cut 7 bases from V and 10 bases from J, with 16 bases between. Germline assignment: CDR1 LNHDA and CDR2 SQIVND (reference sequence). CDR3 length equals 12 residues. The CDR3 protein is CASTRTSGRAFF. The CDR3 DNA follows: TGTGCCAGTACGAGGACAAGTGGCAGAGCTTTCTTT.

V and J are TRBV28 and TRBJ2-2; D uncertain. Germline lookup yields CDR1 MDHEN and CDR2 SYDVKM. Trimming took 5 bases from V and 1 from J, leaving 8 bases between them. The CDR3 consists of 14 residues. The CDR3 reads CASSLDVNTGELFF. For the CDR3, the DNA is TGTGCCAGCAGTCTAGACGTGAACACCGGGGAGCTGTTTTTT.

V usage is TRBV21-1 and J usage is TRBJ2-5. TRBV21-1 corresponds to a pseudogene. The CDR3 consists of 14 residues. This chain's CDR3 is CASSKGDGQETQYF. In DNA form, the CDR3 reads TGTGCCAGCAGCAAAGGGGACGGCCAAGAGACCCAGTACTTC.

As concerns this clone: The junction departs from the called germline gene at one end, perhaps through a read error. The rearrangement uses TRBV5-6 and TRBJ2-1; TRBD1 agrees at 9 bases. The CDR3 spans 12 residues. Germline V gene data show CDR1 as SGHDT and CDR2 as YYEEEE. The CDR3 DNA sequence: TGTGCCAGCAGCTGGGACAGGGAAGGAGCTGTCTTC. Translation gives CASSWDREGAVF.